This passage covers 15 T cell receptor beta chains from one sample sequenced in a study of blood T cell repertoires in COVID-19. Sequencing was performed with immunoSEQ multiplex PCR; in TCRdb, only in-frame clones are kept and a portion is missing. This table holds about 300,000 clones, roughly 87% found once. Sequencing was done on a sample of PBMCs or T cells enriched from blood (not recorded which). These receptors were obtained from a woman in her twenties or thirties who had recovered from COVID-19.

The J gene is TRBJ1-3, the V gene TRBV30; D uncertain. Trimming took off 6 bases at V and 1 base at J, with 13 bases between the two ends. The CDR3 covers 14 residues. Per germline, CDR1 GTSNPN and CDR2 SVGIG (reference sequence). CDR3 loop: CACFPRLSGNTIYF. The CDR3 DNA is TGTGCCTGCTTCCCTCGCCTATCTGGAAACACCATATATTTT.

A few counts support this clone. This chain uses TRBV7-9 with TRBJ1-1, with 9 bases lining up with TRBD1. V lost 5 bases to trimming and J lost 6 bases; unmatched junction nucleotides: 10. Germline CDR1 is SEHNR and CDR2 is FQNEAQ (reference sequence). The CDR3 is made up of 15 amino acids. The CDR3 DNA is TGTGCCAGCAGCATTGGACAGGGGAGGCCTCCTGAAGCTTTCTTT. It specifies CASSIGQGRPPEAFF.

This chain links TRBV6-5 with TRBJ2-7, with TRBD1 matching over 9 bases. Looked up from germline, CDR1 is MNHEY and CDR2 is SVGAGI. This CDR3 is 15 amino acids long. V lost 5 bases to trimming and J lost 1 base; unmatched junction nucleotides: 6. This CDR3 reads CASSITGTGSYEQYF. In nucleotides, the CDR3 is TGTGCCAGCAGTATTACCGGGACAGGGTCCTACGAGCAGTACTTC.

The chain joins TRBV5-1 to TRBJ2-2; D not resolved. Trimming removed 7 bases from V and 6 bases from J, with 13 bases in between. CDR1 SGHRS and CDR2 YFSETQ come from the germline V gene. The CDR3 has 13 amino acids. The DNA for the CDR3 is TGCGCCAGCGGCCTGGCGACTCCCGGGGAGCTGTTTTTT. This gives the protein CASGLATPGELFF.

This chain uses TRBV4-2 with TRBJ2-5; TRBD2 might be the D (5 bases). This CDR3 is built from 15 residues. Germline V CDR1 and CDR2: LGHNA, YNFKEQ. Between the trimmed V and J ends, which lost 1 base and 1 base, there was a span of 10 bases. CDR3 sequence reads: CASSQGLGSQETQYF. As DNA, the CDR3 is TGTGCCAGCAGCCAAGGGTTAGGGAGCCAAGAGACCCAGTACTTC.

The genes are TRBV7-2 and TRBJ1-1; D is ambiguous. V lost 3 bases to trimming and J lost 0 bases, with 23 bases between them. This CDR3 has 19 amino acids. The germline gives CDR1 SGHTA, CDR2 FQGNSA. The CDR3 sequence: CASSFTPSPITAMNTEAFF. CDR3 nucleotides: TGTGCCAGCAGCTTTACCCCATCCCCCATAACTGCTATGAACACTGAAGCTTTCTTT. Full variable domain (rest looked up from reference TRBV7-2 and TRBJ1-1): GAGVSQSPSNKVTEKGKDVELRCDPISGHTALYWYRQSLGQGLEFLIYFQGNSAPDKSGLPSDRFSAERTGGSVSTLTIQRTQQEDSAVYLCASSFTPSPITAMNTEAFFGQGTRLTVV.

This clone was recorded at least ten times. The chain uses TRBV7-9 and TRBJ2-5; possible D gene TRBD2, 6 bases. Germline CDR1 reads SEHNR; CDR2 reads FQNEAQ (reference sequence). CDR3 length equals 15 residues. With 5 bases removed from V and 5 bases from J, the gap between germline ends came to 18 bases. The CDR3 coding sequence is TGTGCCAGCAGCCCTGGGGTCGGGGGATTGGAGACCCAGTACTTC. As protein: CASSPGVGGLETQYF. Complete variable domain (other parts from reference TRBV7-9 and TRBJ2-5): DTGVSQNPRHKITKRGQNVTFRCDPISEHNRLYWYRQTLGQGPEFLTYFQNEAQLEKSRLLSDRFSAERPKGSFSTLEIQRTEQGDSAMYLCASSPGVGGLETQYFGPGTRLLVL.

The chain has TRBV27 and TRBJ1-1; 7 bases are shared with TRBD1. In germline, CDR1 is MNHEY, CDR2 SMNVEV (reference sequence). This CDR3 has 14 residues. After removal of 3 bases from V and 1 base from J, the junction contained 2 bases not matched to a gene. This CDR3 is CASSFRGENTEAFF. The DNA of the CDR3 is TGTGCCAGCAGTTTCAGGGGGGAGAACACTGAAGCTTTCTTT.

This clone was counted once. This sequence joins TRBV5-4 and TRBJ2-7; TRBD1 agrees at 9 bases. Per germline, CDR1 SGHNT and CDR2 YYREEE (reference sequence). V shed 4 bases, J shed 4 bases, and the junction held 15 bases outside the gene matches. There are 17 residues in the CDR3. The DNA for the CDR3 is TGTGCCAGCAGCCCCGGAGGGATCGGGACAGGGTCTTACGAGCAGTACTTC. It encodes CASSPGGIGTGSYEQYF.

The V call is TRBV7-9, the J call TRBJ1-1; D is possibly TRBD1 (6 bases). The germline V gene has CDR1 SEHNR and CDR2 FQNEAQ (reference sequence). Trimming took off 1 base at V and 2 bases at J, with 11 bases between the two ends. The CDR3 covers 15 residues. The CDR3 region has the DNA TGTGCCAGCAGCTTAGATCAGGGGTTAAACACTGAAGCTTTCTTT. This sequence encodes CASSLDQGLNTEAFF.

The chain couples TRBV3-1 (or the pseudogene TRBV3-2) to TRBJ2-7, with no clear D. The germline CDR1 and CDR2 sequences are LGHDT and YNNKEL (reference sequence). This CDR3 region has 13 residues. The V and J ends lost 2 bases and 3 bases respectively, with 8 bases between them. CDR3 bases: TGTGCCAGCAGCCAACCTCCCCTCTACGAGCAGTACTTC. Its translation is CASSQPPLYEQYF.

The chain recombines TRBV4-1 with TRBJ1-6, with D uncertain. CDR3 length equals 12 residues. CDR1 is MGHRA and CDR2 is YSYEKL in the germline V gene. Trimming left V 1 base short and J 13 bases short, with 8 bases between. This chain's CDR3 is CASSQAGAPLHF. The DNA of the CDR3 is TGCGCCAGCAGCCAAGCAGGCGCTCCCCTCCACTTT.

This clone was detected only once. This rearrangement joins TRBV19 to TRBJ1-1; D perhaps matches TRBD1 (5 bases). The V end lost 4 bases, the J end lost 5 bases, and 17 bases lay between the germline ends. There are 15 residues in the CDR3. Germline V lookup: CDR1 LNHDA, CDR2 SQIVND (reference sequence). CDR3 nucleotides: TGTGCCAGTAGTAGTGGGCAGGGCCCAGGGACTGAAGCTTTCTTT. It encodes CASSSGQGPGTEAFF.

The chain carries TRBV2 and TRBJ1-6, with TRBD1 as a possible D gene (5 bases). The CDR3 sequence is 13 residues long. V lost 1 base to trimming and J lost 9 bases, with 7 bases between them. The germline V gene encodes CDR1 SNHLY and CDR2 FYNNEI. The CDR3 sequence is CASSEVGGSPLHF. The CDR3, as DNA: TGTGCCAGCAGTGAAGTCGGGGGTTCACCCCTCCACTTT.

This CDR3 reads CASSLVGGPNEQFF. CDR3 in DNA: TGTGCCAGCAGCTTAGTCGGGGGGCCCAATGAGCAGTTCTTC. V is TRBV11-2 and J is TRBJ2-1, with D possibly being TRBD2 (7 bases). This CDR3 is built from 14 residues. V gave up 1 base and J gave up 6 bases, with 10 bases separating them. The germline CDR1 and CDR2 sequences are SGHAT and FQNNGV.